These 8 T cell receptor beta chains share one sample of origin, sequenced in a study of blood T cells in healthy people across ages. Combining a sample-barcoded 5' primer with a J-beta primer mix, a second PCR ran for roughly 6 to 12 cycles. MiXCR, run by TCRdb on the 5' RACE reads, gives a single entry per CDR3 protein. The sample has about a million distinct CDR3 sequences, 35% to 40% seen once. The sequenced sample was blood. The source is a young man in good health.

The CDR3 loop reads CASSLADGPTDTQYF. CDR3 bases: TGTGCCAGCAGCTTAGCGGACGGACCCACAGATACGCAGTATTTT. V gene TRBV7-9 combines with J gene TRBJ2-3; no clear D. The CDR3 is 15 amino acids. V lost 0 bases and J lost 2, with 9 bases in between. CDR1 and CDR2 (germline): SEHNR, FQNEAQ (reference sequence).

CDR3 region: CASSPTGGGGGYNEQFF. The CDR3 nucleotides are TGTGCCAGCTCACCGACCGGCGGGGGAGGGGGCTACAATGAGCAGTTCTTC. The chain recombines TRBV18 with TRBJ2-1; D is perhaps TRBD2 (7 bases). CDR1 is KGHSH, CDR2 LQKENI, per germline. V lost 3 bases to trimming and J lost 3 bases, with 18 bases between them. The CDR3 length is 17 residues. Filled out from reference TRBV18 and TRBJ2-1, the complete variable domain reads NAGVMQNPRHLVRRRGQEARLRCSPMKGHSHVYWYRQLPEEGLKFMVYLQKENIIDESGMPKERFSAEFPKEGPSILRIQQVVRGDSAAYFCASSPTGGGGGYNEQFFGPGTRLTVL.

The chain is built from TRBV20-1 and TRBJ2-1; D not resolved. The CDR3 consists of 15 residues. V was cut by 0 bases and J by 0 bases, with 9 bases left in between. Germline assignment: CDR1 DFQATT and CDR2 SNEGSKA (reference sequence). Here the CDR3 reads CSARDWSGSYNEQFF. In DNA, the CDR3 is TGCAGTGCTAGAGATTGGTCGGGCTCCTACAATGAGCAGTTCTTC.

About this clonotype: One junction end disagrees with the germline gene, perhaps due to a read error. V gene TRBV6-2 or TRBV6-3 combines with J gene TRBJ2-1; 7 nucleotides match TRBD1. Germline CDR1 and CDR2: MNHEY and SVGEGT. The CDR3 is made up of 13 amino acids. The CDR3 bases are TGTGCCAGCAGACAGGGGACGTACAATGAGCAGTCCTTC. Encoded protein: CASRQGTYNEQSF.

V is TRBV7-9 and J is TRBJ1-2; 8 nucleotides match TRBD1. The CDR3 length is 15 residues. Looked up from germline, CDR1 is SEHNR and CDR2 is FQNEAQ (reference sequence). V gave up 0 bases and J gave up 2 bases; unmatched junction bases: 2. This chain's CDR3 is CASSLATGANYGYTF. The CDR3 region has the DNA TGTGCCAGCAGCTTAGCGACAGGGGCGAACTATGGCTACACCTTC.

This clonotype has a handful of counts. The rearrangement links TRBV4-3 to TRBJ1-2; D might be TRBD1 (5 bases). Germline assignment: CDR1 LGHNA and CDR2 YSLEER. The CDR3 has 16 amino acids. V lost 0 bases and J 5 bases, leaving 16 bases between the germline ends. CDR3 protein: CASSQDLRDSRYGYTF. The CDR3 DNA follows: TGCGCCAGCAGCCAAGATCTCCGCGACAGCCGATATGGCTACACCTTC.

The rearrangement uses TRBV24-1 and TRBJ2-2; D is unclear. The CDR3 sequence is 16 residues long. CDR1 is KGHDR and CDR2 is SFDVKD in the germline V gene. With 3 bases removed from V and 4 bases from J, the gap between germline ends came to 14 bases. CDR3 DNA sequence: TGTGCCACCAGTGATGGACCCGTACTTGGCACCGGGGAGCTGTTTTTT. Its protein is CATSDGPVLGTGELFF.

At least ten counts were recorded for this clonotype. The chain is built from TRBV7-2 and TRBJ1-5; D is uncertain. The CDR3 runs to 14 residues. V was pared by 5 bases and J by 1 base, with 9 bases between. Germline CDR1 SGHTA, CDR2 FQGNSA. The CDR3 region is CASSPDGSNQPQHF. In DNA form, the CDR3 reads TGTGCCAGCAGCCCAGACGGGAGCAATCAGCCCCAGCATTTT.